This T cell receptor (beta chain) is drawn from a study of CD8 T cells in Susac syndrome. Germline V gene lookup returns CDR1 MNHNS and CDR2 SASEGT. This CDR3 region has 15 residues. The V end was cut by 3 bases, the J end by 5 bases, with 13 bases between. Study observations and caveats: The study's TCR sequencing and HLA analysis covered a relatively small number of individuals, and the study acknowledged this.

Comment on this clonotype: Its antigen is not identified.

CD8+ and CD4+ T cells from blood underwent TCR beta sequencing. An amount of RNA that ranged from 0.5 to 1 ug was reverse transcribed with random hexamers. immunoSEQ multiplex PCR amplified TCR beta CDR3 across 54 Vbeta, 13 Jbeta. TCRdb reprocessed the immunoSEQ multiplex PCR reads via MiXCR and lists one record per CDR3 protein. The sample comprises about 280,000 distinct CDR3 sequences, roughly 81% of which are singletons, and 0.11% rests with the top ten. The chain couples TRBV6-1 to TRBJ2-2, with D perhaps TRBD2 (6 bases). Source material: CD8+ T cells from PBMCs. The sequence was collected from a human donor with multiple sclerosis. In nucleotides, the CDR3 is TGTGCCAGCAGTGATCGGAGGGGAGGAACCGGGGAGCTGTTTTTT. This gives the protein CASSDRRGGTGELFF.